This T cell receptor (beta chain) was profiled in a study of blood T cells in healthy people across ages. It was with a sample-barcoded 5' primer and a J-beta primer mix that a second PCR of roughly 7 to 11 cycles was run. TCRdb fed the 5' RACE reads into MiXCR, producing one record per CDR3 protein. The table lists some 710,000 distinct CDR3 sequences, about 42% of them singletons. Looked up from germline, CDR1 is DFQATT and CDR2 is SNEGSKA (reference sequence). V lost 0 bases, J lost 2 bases, and 12 bases stayed unmatched. The CDR3 consists of 17 residues. The rearrangement uses TRBV20-1 and TRBJ2-5, with TRBD1 matching over 7 bases. The source of this sequence is a man older than 75 in good health. Sequenced sample: blood. DNA of the CDR3: TGCAGTGCTAGAGACCTCCTAAGACAGGGAATACAAGAGACCCAGTACTTC. Its protein product is CSARDLLRQGIQETQYF.